The 5 T cell receptor beta chains below come from one sample, sequenced in a study of cytomegalovirus exposure and HLA in healthy donors. PCR amplification relied on 60 Vbeta primers (plus 13 Jbeta primers). Method: immunoSEQ multiplex PCR; TCRdb's copy keeps in-frame clones and lacks some. This sample has about 160,000 clones, with 71% found just once. The sequencing sample was made of PBMCs. The receptors shown here come from a woman younger than 45 in good health and CMV-seronegative.

The gene calls are TRBV10-3 and TRBJ1-6; 7 bases align to TRBD1. Trimming at V came to 3 bases and at J to 5 bases, leaving 16 bases not matched to a gene. The CDR3 has 19 residues. Looked up from germline, CDR1 is ENHRY and CDR2 is SYGVKD. The CDR3 DNA reads TGTGCCATCAGTGATAGTGAGACAGGGAGATTTCTTGATAATTCACCCCTCCACTTT. Residues: CAISDSETGRFLDNSPLHF.

This clone has more than one count but fewer than ten. The chain has TRBV7-9 and TRBJ1-5; D unresolved. The CDR3 length is 15 residues. V was trimmed by 5 bases and J by 6 bases, leaving 17 bases between them. Germline V gene lookup returns CDR1 SEHNR and CDR2 FQNEAQ (reference sequence). CDR3 sequence: CASSPRVWFCQPQHF. CDR3 DNA sequence: TGTGCCAGCAGCCCCCGGGTCTGGTTCTGTCAGCCCCAGCATTTT.

This clone was observed a handful of times. The chain recombines TRBV9 with TRBJ1-2, with TRBD1 matching over 9 bases. The CDR3 totals 15 residues. J lost 0 bases, V lost 3 bases, and 3 bases had no gene match. Germline values: CDR1 SGDLS, CDR2 YYNGEE. CDR3 coding DNA: TGTGCCAGCAGCGACCGGGACAGGGCTAACTATGGCTACACCTTC. It translates to CASSDRDRANYGYTF.

The chain links TRBV6-6 to TRBJ1-3; D remains unclear. Trimming took 11 bases from V and 9 from J, leaving 11 bases between them. Germline-derived CDR1 and CDR2 are MNHNY and SVGAGI (reference sequence). This CDR3 has 10 amino acids. The CDR3 DNA reads as TGTGCCCAAAAAGTACTCACCATATATTTT. Residues: CAQKVLTIYF.

V and J are TRBV19 and TRBJ2-3; D possibly corresponds to TRBD2 (5 bases). This CDR3 comprises 14 residues. V was trimmed by 7 bases and J by 3 bases, leaving 14 bases between them. CDR1 is LNHDA, CDR2 SQIVND, per germline (reference sequence). CDR3 bases: TGTGCCAGTAAGTTGGGAGTCCCGACAGATACGCAGTATTTT. Translating gives CASKLGVPTDTQYF.